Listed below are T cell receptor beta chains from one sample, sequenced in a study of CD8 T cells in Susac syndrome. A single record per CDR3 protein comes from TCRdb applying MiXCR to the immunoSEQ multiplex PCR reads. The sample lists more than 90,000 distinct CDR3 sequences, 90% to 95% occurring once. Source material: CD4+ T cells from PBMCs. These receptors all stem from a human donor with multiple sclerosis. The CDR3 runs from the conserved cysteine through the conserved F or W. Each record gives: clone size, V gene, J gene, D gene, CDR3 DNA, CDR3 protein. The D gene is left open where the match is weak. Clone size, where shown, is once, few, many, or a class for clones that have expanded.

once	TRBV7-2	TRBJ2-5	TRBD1	TGTGCCACTGGACAGGGGAGGCAAGAGACCCAGTACTTC	CATGQGRQETQYF
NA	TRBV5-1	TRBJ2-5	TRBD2	TGCGCCAGCAGCTTGGCGGGACTAGCGGAAGAGACCCAGTACTTC	CASSLAGLAEETQYF
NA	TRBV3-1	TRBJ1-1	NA	TGTGCCAGCAGCCCAGGGGTTTCGAGAGCTTTCTTT	CASSPGVSRAFF
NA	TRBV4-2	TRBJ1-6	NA	TGTGCCAGCAGCCAAGATGAGTGGACGTCGGATAATTCACCCCTCCACTTT	CASSQDEWTSDNSPLHF
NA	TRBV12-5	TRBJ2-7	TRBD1	TGTGCTAGTGGGTTGGTGCAGTTCGGGACAGGGAGTAGCTACGAGCAGTACTTC	CASGLVQFGTGSSYEQYF
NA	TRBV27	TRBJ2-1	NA	TGTGCCAGCAGTTTATTCGAGTTCCAGGTTGACAATGAGCAGTTCTTC	CASSLFEFQVDNEQFF
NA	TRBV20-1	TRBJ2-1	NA	TGCAGTGCGAATCGACCTGTGAGCTCCTACAATGAGCAGTTCTTC	CSANRPVSSYNEQFF
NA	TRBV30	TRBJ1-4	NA	TGTGCCTGGACTGCCGGAATAAAAAGGACAGACCTTTTGAAGGAACTGTTTTTT	CAWTAGIKRTDLLKELFF
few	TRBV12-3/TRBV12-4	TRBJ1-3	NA	TGTGCCAGCAGTTTGGGGGGAAACACCATATATTTT	CASSLGGNTIYF
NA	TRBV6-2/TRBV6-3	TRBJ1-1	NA	TGTGCCAGCAGTTACTCGATTATTTCTATTAGAGGAATGAACACTGAAGCTTTCTTT	CASSYSIISIRGMNTEAFF
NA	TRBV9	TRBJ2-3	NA	TGTGCCAGCAGCGGGGTTAGCACAGATACGCAGTATTTT	CASSGVSTDTQYF
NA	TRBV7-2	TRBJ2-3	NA	TGTGCCAGCAGCTCGGACGGCCAAACGCAGTATTTT	CASSSDGQTQYF
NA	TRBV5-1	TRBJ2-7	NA	TGCGCCAGCAGCTTGCCACAGGCCGACTACGAGCAGTACTTC	CASSLPQADYEQYF
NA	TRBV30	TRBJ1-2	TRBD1	TGTGCCTGCCTGACAGGGTACTACTATGGCTACACCTTC	CACLTGYYYGYTF
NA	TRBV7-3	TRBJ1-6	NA	TGTGCCAGCTCCCGACTGGCCAATAATTCACCCCTCCACTTT	CASSRLANNSPLHF
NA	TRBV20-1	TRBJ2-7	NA	TGCAGTGCTGAAGGGGTCTTTCGGGACAACTCCTACGAGCAGTACTTC	CSAEGVFRDNSYEQYF
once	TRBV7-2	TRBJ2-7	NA	TGTGCCAGCAGCTCGAGACTAGGGCCCTACGAGCAGTACTTC	CASSSRLGPYEQYF
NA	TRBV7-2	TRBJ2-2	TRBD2	TGTGCCAGCAGCTTACAGCCAGCGGGGGCAATCGGGGAGCTGTTTTTT	CASSLQPAGAIGELFF
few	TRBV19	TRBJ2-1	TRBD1	TGTGCCAGTAGAGGGGGCAGTTACAATGAGCAGTTCTTC	CASRGGSYNEQFF
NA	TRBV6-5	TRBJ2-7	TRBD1	TGTGCCAGCAGCATCACAGGGGATCTGTACGAGCAGTACTTC	CASSITGDLYEQYF
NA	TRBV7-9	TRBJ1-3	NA	TGTGCCAGCAGCTACCGCTCAGGGCTCAGCTCTGGAAACACCATATATTTT	CASSYRSGLSSGNTIYF
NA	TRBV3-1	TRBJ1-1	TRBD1	TGTGCCAGCAGCCATCTTAGGGGGCCTAGCACTGAAGCTTTCTTT	CASSHLRGPSTEAFF
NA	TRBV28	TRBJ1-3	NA	TGTGCCAGCAGTTTTGGGGGTGGAAACACCATATATTTT	CASSFGGGNTIYF
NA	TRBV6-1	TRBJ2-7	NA	TGTGCCAGCAGTGAGCCCGGGACTGGCTCCTACGAGCAGTACTTC	CASSEPGTGSYEQYF
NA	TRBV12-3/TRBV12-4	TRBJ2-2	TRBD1	TGTGCCAGCAGTCCCCGGACAGGGGTTGCCGGGGAGCTGTTTTTT	CASSPRTGVAGELFF
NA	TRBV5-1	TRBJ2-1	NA	TGCGCCAGCAGCGTTGGGGTCATGAAGGATGTAGATGAGCAGTTCTTC	CASSVGVMKDVDEQFF
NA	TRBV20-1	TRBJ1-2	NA	TGCAGTGCTAGAGATTACGGCTACACCTTC	CSARDYGYTF